This T cell receptor (beta chain) was captured in a study of T-cell reconstitution after alpha-beta-depleted transplantation in children. Broader study findings: T-cell counts and diversity at one year post-transplant came mainly from newly produced T cells. Diversity of TCRbeta at day 60 was high in some patients, arising from surviving recipient T cells and thymic progenitors. Several hundred expanded graft clones reportedly were the source of alpha-beta T cells about two months after transplant.

This clonotype was observed a few times. Antigen: not known. Unique molecular identifiers were incorporated into the prepared TCRbeta library. TCRdb fed the PCR reads into MiXCR, producing one record per CDR3 protein. The sample consists of 900,000 or so distinct CDR3 sequences, less than 20% of them appearing once. V was trimmed by 3 bases and J by 2 bases, leaving 7 bases between them. Per the germline V gene, CDR1 is SGHTA and CDR2 is FQGNSA. This CDR3 contains 13 residues. The sequenced sample was PBMCs, mostly from graft donor cells, obtained 360 days after TCRalphabeta/CD19-depleted stem cell transplant. This chain joins TRBV7-2 and TRBJ2-5; tentative D call: TRBD2 (5 bases). This sequence originates from a male patient between 10 and 17 years old who had a stem cell transplant for acute lymphoblastic leukemia, so the T cells may come from the graft donor. CDR3 DNA sequence: TGTGCCAGCAGCTTCAGGAGGCAAGAGACCCAGTACTTC. Translating gives CASSFRRQETQYF.